The table lists the clone carrying this T cell receptor (beta chain) with a few counts. Its target is unknown. An end of the junction differs from the germline gene, which may be a read error. The study, taken as a whole, reports: Tumor Treg TCRs overlapped most with tumor naive CD4+ cells.

MiXCR was run by TCRdb on the 5' RACE reads, yielding one entry per CDR3 protein. The repertoire holds about 64,000 distinct CDR3 sequences, with around a fifth as singletons. This clonotype was obtained from a female donor with breast cancer. The sequencing input was memory CD4+ T cells sorted from a lymph node. Subset indicated: memory CD4+ T cells, CD4+CD45RO+CD25-.

The CDR3 reads CTSRSTGDGNTIYF. CDR3 nucleotide sequence: TGTACCAGCAGATCTACAGGGGACGGAAACACCATATATTTT. The chain combines TRBV28 with TRBJ1-3, with 7 positions matching TRBD1. From germline, CDR1 is MDHEN and CDR2 SYDVKM. This CDR3 spans 14 amino acids.